Each of the 22 T cell receptor beta chains below was sequenced from the same sample in a study of metastatic and nonmetastatic thyroid tumors. Ahead of thyroid surgery, no patient had received treatment of any kind. TCRdb re-clonotyped the PCR reads through MiXCR. The sample has some 52,000 clones; approximately 15% are singletons. The specimen sequenced was blood. These receptors all stem from a female donor with papillary thyroid cancer or a benign thyroid nodule (not recorded which). Some clones in this sample may be carry-over from other donors' samples.

This clone was picked up many times. The rearrangement links TRBV28 to TRBJ1-1; D is undetermined. The ends were cut back, 2 bases at V and 0 bases at J, with 10 bases in the middle. This CDR3 is built from 15 residues. CDR1 and CDR2 from the germline V gene are MDHEN and SYDVKM. CDR3 amino acids: CASSLPSELNTEAFF. The CDR3 DNA follows: TGTGCCAGCAGTTTACCCTCGGAGCTGAACACTGAAGCTTTCTTT.

This clone has a handful of counts. This sequence may be a read error, since a much larger clone differs from it by one base. The chain recombines TRBV9 with TRBJ1-3; TRBD1 is a possible D gene (6 bases). In germline, CDR1 is SGDLS, CDR2 YYNGEE. Deletions cut 4 bases from V and 3 bases from J, with 11 bases between. This CDR3 has 14 residues. The CDR3: CASSSLTGGNTIYF. The CDR3 coding sequence is TGTGCCAGCAGCTCCCTGACAGGTGGAAACACCATATATTTT.

This clone has more than one count but fewer than ten. CDR3 sequence reads: CASIQSGTVPYEQYF. The CDR3 nucleotides read TGTGCCAGCATCCAATCGGGGACTGTTCCCTACGAGCAGTACTTC. The chain joins TRBV27 to TRBJ2-7, with TRBD2 as a possible D gene (6 bases). V lost 7 bases and J 2 bases, leaving 18 bases between the germline ends. The CDR3 totals 15 residues. The germline V gene encodes CDR1 MNHEY and CDR2 SMNVEV (reference sequence).

The chain combines TRBV7-3 with TRBJ1-1; no clear D gene. The CDR3 is 13 residues long. In germline, CDR1 is SGHTA, CDR2 FQGTGA. The CDR3 sequence: CESSLGSGAEAFF. CDR3 in DNA: TGTGAAAGCAGCTTAGGGAGCGGGGCTGAAGCTTTCTTT. Full variable domain (rest looked up from reference TRBV7-3 and TRBJ1-1): GAGVSQTPSNKVTEKGKYVELRCDPISGHTALYWYRQSLGQGPEFLIYFQGTGAADDSGLPNDRFFAVRPEGSVSTLKIQRTERGDSAVYLCESSLGSGAEAFFGQGTRLTVV.

As regards this clone: A read error may produce the germline difference seen at one junction end. The V gene is TRBV6-1, the J gene TRBJ1-1; D may be TRBD1 (5 bases). CDR3 length: 15 residues. Germline CDR1 and CDR2: MNHNS and SASEGT. The CDR3 sequence: CSSRETLLRNTEAFF. The CDR3 nucleotides read TGTTCCAGCAGGGAGACGTTGTTGAGGAACACTGAAGCTTTCTTT.

V gene TRBV19 combines with J gene TRBJ2-7; 10 bases fit TRBD2. CDR3 length: 17 amino acids. The V gene end was trimmed by 3 bases and the J gene end by 2 bases; junction bases not matched to a gene: 10. Germline CDR1 is LNHDA and CDR2 is SQIVND (reference sequence). The CDR3 bases are TGTGCCAGTAGTATTTCGGCTAGCGGGAGTCATGCCTACGAGCAGTACTTC. Translation: CASSISASGSHAYEQYF.

This clone was found many times. This chain joins TRBV3-1 and TRBJ1-2; 9 nucleotides agree with TRBD1. V was pared by 5 bases and J by 6 bases, with 10 bases of the junction left unmatched. Germline CDR1 is LGHDT and CDR2 is YNNKEL (reference sequence). The CDR3 has 15 amino acids. The CDR3 DNA reads as TGTGCCAGCAGCTCCGGACAGGGGCTTCCTCATGGCTACACCTTC. As protein: CASSSGQGLPHGYTF.

This clone was detected a few times. One junction end does not reproduce the germline sequence, and a read error may be involved. This CDR3 is also generated by other DNA sequences in the sample. The V call is TRBV7-7, the J call TRBJ1-1; the D gene is possibly TRBD1 (5 bases). This CDR3 contains 13 residues. Germline V gene sequence: CDR1 SSHAT, CDR2 FNYEAQ (reference sequence). CDR3 residues: CASSVYLSRQAFF. As DNA, the CDR3 is TGCGCTAGCAGTGTTTACCTATCACGACAGGCTTTCTTT.

The chain links TRBV28 to TRBJ2-6, with TRBD1 identical over 9 bases. CDR1 is MDHEN and CDR2 is SYDVKM in the germline V gene. This CDR3 region has 21 residues. Germline trimming cut 2 bases from V and 0 bases from J; bases unmatched to any gene: 14. The CDR3 DNA reads TGTGCCAGCAGTTTAGGGTTCGGGACAGGGACTCTCAGCTCTGGGGCCAACGTCCTGACTTTC. Translation: CASSLGFGTGTLSSGANVLTF. Based on the CDR3 plus reference TRBV28 and TRBJ2-6, the full variable domain is DVKVTQSSRYLVKRTGEKVFLECVQDMDHENMFWYRQDPGLGLRLIYFSYDVKMKEKGDIPEGYSVSREKKERFSLILESASTNQTSMYLCASSLGFGTGTLSSGANVLTFGAGSRLTVL.

V gene TRBV7-8 combines with J gene TRBJ2-7; TRBD1 is a possible D gene (6 bases). CDR3 size: 12 residues. Germline V gives CDR1 SGHVS, CDR2 FQNEAQ. V was trimmed by 5 bases and J by 5 bases, leaving 10 bases between them. CDR3 nucleotide sequence: TGTGCCAGCAGCGTGGACAGCCACGAGCAGTACTTC. Protein: CASSVDSHEQYF.

Points on this clone: A read error may account for a junction end that differs from germline. Other nucleotide sequences in the sample specify the same CDR3. V gene TRBV15 combines with J gene TRBJ2-7; 10 bases fit TRBD1. The CDR3 totals 14 residues. From germline, CDR1 is LNHNV and CDR2 YYDKDF (reference sequence). The CDR3 protein is CATSDPGQGNEQYF. CDR3 DNA: TGTGCTACCAGCGATCCGGGACAGGGGAACGAGCAGTACTTT.

This clone was seen many times. The chain recombines TRBV18 with TRBJ2-5, with 8 positions matching TRBD2. Losses at the gene ends were 3 bases for V and 7 bases for J; bases not matched to a gene: 16. The CDR3 covers 17 residues. Looked up from germline, CDR1 is KGHSH and CDR2 is LQKENI. The CDR3 loop is CASSPGGGLAGTGTQYF. The CDR3 coding sequence is TGTGCCAGCTCACCCGGGGGAGGACTAGCAGGGACCGGGACCCAGTACTTC.

This clone was seen at least ten times. The V gene is TRBV19, the J gene TRBJ1-5, with 7 bases matching TRBD1. The CDR3 extends over 16 amino acids. Germline V lookup: CDR1 LNHDA, CDR2 SQIVND (reference sequence). V dropped 4 bases and J dropped 0; count of bases not matched to a gene: 6. As DNA, the CDR3 is TGTGCCAGTAGTAGAACGACAGGGAGTAGCAATCAGCCCCAGCATTTT. It codes for CASSRTTGSSNQPQHF.

This clone was seen ten or more times. In nucleotides, the CDR3 is TGCGCCAGCAGCCAAGAACCGGGGGCTAGCGGGGACAATGAGCAGTTCTTC. Residues: CASSQEPGASGDNEQFF. The chain employs TRBV4-1 and TRBJ2-1; TRBD2 matches at 9 bases. CDR3 size: 17 residues. V lost 0 bases, J lost 5 bases, and 8 bases stayed unmatched. Germline V gene lookup returns CDR1 MGHRA and CDR2 YSYEKL.

This clone was detected ten times or more. This chain connects TRBV28 to TRBJ2-5, with D perhaps given as TRBD1 or TRBD2 (5 bases each). V lost 7 bases and J 1 base, leaving 10 bases between the germline ends. This CDR3 is built from 13 residues. Germline V gives CDR1 MDHEN, CDR2 SYDVKM. CDR3 nucleotides: TGTGCCAGCACGGGACCTTTCCAAGAGACCCAGTACTTC. As protein: CASTGPFQETQYF.

About this clone itself: A clone one base away is much larger, so this may be a read error. The same CDR3 is also encoded by other DNA sequences in this sample. V and J are TRBV29-1 and TRBJ1-3; no firm D call. The CDR3 length is 13 residues. CDR1 and CDR2 (germline): SQVTM, ANQGSEA. Trimming shortened V by 4 bases and J by 0 bases, and 7 bases separated the two germline ends. This CDR3 reads CSVAPSSGNTIYF. Here the CDR3 DNA reads TGCAGCGTTGCACCTAGCTCTGGAAACACCATATATTTT.

For this clone: A single base separates this from a much larger clone, so it may be a read error. V usage is TRBV11-2 and J usage is TRBJ2-1, with a weak D call TRBD2 (5 bases). V lost 0 bases and J lost 6, with 21 bases in between. The CDR3 length is 18 residues. Germline V gives CDR1 SGHAT, CDR2 FQNNGV. The CDR3, as DNA: TGTGCCAGCAGCTTAGATTCTATCGTCCTGATCGAGGGCAATGAGCAGTTCTTC. Its translation: CASSLDSIVLIEGNEQFF.

This clone was counted at least ten times. V gene TRBV3-1 combines with J gene TRBJ2-5; D is tentatively TRBD1 or TRBD2 (6 bases each). Per the germline V gene, CDR1 is LGHDT and CDR2 is YNNKEL (reference sequence). There are 15 residues in the CDR3. V lost 1 base and J 4 bases, leaving 13 bases between the germline ends. CDR3 loop: CASSQGDFRGETQYF. The CDR3, as DNA: TGTGCCAGCAGCCAAGGGGACTTCAGGGGAGAGACCCAGTACTTC.

This clone was counted at least ten times. V gene TRBV28 combines with J gene TRBJ1-2; a possible D gene is TRBD1 (6 bases). V was shortened by 5 bases and J by 7 bases, with 17 bases between the two germline ends. CDR3 length: 14 residues. Germline V gene data show CDR1 as MDHEN and CDR2 as SYDVKM. The CDR3 region is CASSGVWGRGGYTF. In DNA, the CDR3 is TGTGCCAGCAGTGGGGTTTGGGGGCGCGGTGGCTACACCTTC.

Many counts were recorded for this clone. The chain links TRBV10-3 to TRBJ2-3; D unclear. This CDR3 is built from 13 residues. Germline values: CDR1 ENHRY, CDR2 SYGVKD. With 3 bases removed from V and 6 bases from J, the gap between germline ends came to 10 bases. For the CDR3, the DNA is TGTGCCATCAGTGACGTGGACGGGGATACGCAGTATTTT. Its translation: CAISDVDGDTQYF.

This clone was recorded at least ten times. The rearrangement joins TRBV7-3 to TRBJ2-2; tentative D call: TRBD2 (5 bases). Germline assignment: CDR1 SGHTA and CDR2 FQGTGA. The V end was cut by 5 bases, the J end by 7 bases, with 11 bases between. This CDR3 comprises 13 residues. CDR3 coding DNA: TGTGCCAGCAGCCCCAGCGGAGGCGGGGAGCTGTTTTTT. It yields the protein CASSPSGGGELFF.

This clone was seen many times. The rearrangement links TRBV2 to TRBJ1-1; possible D gene TRBD1, 5 bases. V lost 2 bases and J 1 base, leaving 5 bases between the germline ends. The CDR3 covers 13 residues. The germline gives CDR1 SNHLY, CDR2 FYNNEI. This chain's CDR3 is CASSEQGNTEAFF. The CDR3 DNA sequence: TGTGCCAGCAGTGAACAGGGGAACACTGAAGCTTTCTTT.